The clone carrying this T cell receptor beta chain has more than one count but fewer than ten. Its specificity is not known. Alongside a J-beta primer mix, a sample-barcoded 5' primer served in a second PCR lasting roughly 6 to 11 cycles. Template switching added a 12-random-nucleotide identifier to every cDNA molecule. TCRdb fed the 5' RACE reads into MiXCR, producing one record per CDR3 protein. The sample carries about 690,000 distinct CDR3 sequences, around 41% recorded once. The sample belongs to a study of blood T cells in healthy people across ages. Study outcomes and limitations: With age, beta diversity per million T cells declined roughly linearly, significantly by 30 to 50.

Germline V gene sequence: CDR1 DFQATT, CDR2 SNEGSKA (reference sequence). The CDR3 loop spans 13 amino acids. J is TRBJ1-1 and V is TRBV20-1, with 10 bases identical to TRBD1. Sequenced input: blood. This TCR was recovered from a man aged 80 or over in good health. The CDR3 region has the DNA TGCAGCACAACAGGGGGGACAGGGGTGTCAGCTTTCTTT. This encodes CSTTGGTGVSAFF.